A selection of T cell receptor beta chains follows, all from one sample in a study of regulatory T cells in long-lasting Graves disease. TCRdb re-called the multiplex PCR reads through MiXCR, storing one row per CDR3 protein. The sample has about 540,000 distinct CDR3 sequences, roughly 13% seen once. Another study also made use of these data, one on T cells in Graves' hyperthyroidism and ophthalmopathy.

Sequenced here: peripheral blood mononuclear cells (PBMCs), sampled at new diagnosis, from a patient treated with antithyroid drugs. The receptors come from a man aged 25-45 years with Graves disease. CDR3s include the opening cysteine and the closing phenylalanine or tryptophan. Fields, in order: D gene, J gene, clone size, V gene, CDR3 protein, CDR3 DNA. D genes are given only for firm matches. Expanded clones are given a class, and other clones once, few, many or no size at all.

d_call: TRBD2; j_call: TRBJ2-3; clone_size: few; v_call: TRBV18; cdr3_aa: CASSPGTSGNSDTQYF; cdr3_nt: TGTGCCAGCTCACCCGGGACTAGCGGAAACTCAGATACGCAGTATTTT
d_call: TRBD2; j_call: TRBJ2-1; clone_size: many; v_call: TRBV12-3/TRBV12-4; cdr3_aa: CASSPYAGTSGDANEQFF; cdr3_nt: TGTGCCAGCAGTCCTTACGCCGGGACTAGCGGAGATGCTAATGAGCAGTTCTTC
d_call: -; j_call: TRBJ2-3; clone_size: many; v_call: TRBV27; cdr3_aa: CASSLLSVVPQYF; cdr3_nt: TGTGCCAGCAGTTTACTTAGCGTGGTTCCGCAGTATTTT
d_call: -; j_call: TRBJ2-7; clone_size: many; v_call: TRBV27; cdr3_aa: CASSYRYSYEQYF; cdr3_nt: TGTGCCAGCAGTTATCGCTACTCCTACGAGCAGTACTTC
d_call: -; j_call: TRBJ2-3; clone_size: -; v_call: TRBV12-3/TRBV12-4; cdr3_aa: CASSRDSQPDTQYF; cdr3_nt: TGTGCCAGCAGCCGGGACTCGCAGCCGGATACGCAGTATTTT
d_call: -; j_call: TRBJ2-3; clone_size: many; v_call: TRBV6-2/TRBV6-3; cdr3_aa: CASSVVGSTDTQYF; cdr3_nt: TGTGCCAGCAGTGTAGTGGGGTCCACAGATACGCAGTATTTT
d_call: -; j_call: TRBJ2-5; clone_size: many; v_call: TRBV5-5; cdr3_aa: CASSFQGSLQETQYF; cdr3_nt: TGTGCCAGCAGCTTCCAAGGCAGTCTACAAGAGACCCAGTACTTC
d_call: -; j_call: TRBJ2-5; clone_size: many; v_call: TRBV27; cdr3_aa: CASGGGSLGETQYF; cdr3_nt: TGTGCCAGCGGGGGCGGCTCCCTTGGGGAGACCCAGTACTTC
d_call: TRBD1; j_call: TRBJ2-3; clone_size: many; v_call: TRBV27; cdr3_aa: CASSLSMLIGTGADTQYF; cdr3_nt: TGTGCCAGCAGTTTATCGATGTTAATCGGGACAGGCGCAGATACGCAGTATTTT
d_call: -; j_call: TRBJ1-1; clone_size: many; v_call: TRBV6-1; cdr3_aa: CASTPSYAAANTEAFF; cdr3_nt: TGTGCCAGCACCCCCTCCTATGCAGCGGCTAACACTGAAGCTTTCTTT
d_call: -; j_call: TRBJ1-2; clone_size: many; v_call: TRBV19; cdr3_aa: CASSGGIYGYTF; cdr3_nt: TGTGCCAGTAGTGGCGGGATCTATGGCTACACCTTC
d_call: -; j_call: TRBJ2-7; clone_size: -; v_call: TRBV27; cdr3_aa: CASSYRAGSYERYF; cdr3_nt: TGTGCCAGCAGTTACAGGGCGGGGTCCTACGAGCGGTACTTC
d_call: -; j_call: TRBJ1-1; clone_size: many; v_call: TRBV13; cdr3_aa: CASSFYKGGGTEAFF; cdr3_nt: TGTGCCAGCAGCTTTTATAAGGGAGGAGGGACTGAAGCTTTCTTT
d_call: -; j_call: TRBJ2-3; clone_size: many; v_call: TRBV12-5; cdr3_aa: CASGFRGEGTDTQYF; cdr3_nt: TGTGCTAGTGGTTTTAGGGGGGAAGGTACAGATACGCAGTATTTT
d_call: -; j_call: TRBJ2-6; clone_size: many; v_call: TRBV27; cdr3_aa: CASSLRRAPGANVLTF; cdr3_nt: TGTGCCAGCAGTTTAAGGAGGGCACCTGGGGCCAACGTCCTGACTTTC
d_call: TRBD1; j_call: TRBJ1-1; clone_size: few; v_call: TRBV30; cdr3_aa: CAWTLSGGRAEAFF; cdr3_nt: TGTGCCTGGACCCTATCAGGGGGAAGGGCTGAAGCTTTCTTT
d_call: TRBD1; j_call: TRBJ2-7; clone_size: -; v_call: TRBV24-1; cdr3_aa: CATGQGGREQYF; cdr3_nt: TGTGCCACCGGACAGGGCGGGCGCGAGCAGTACTTC
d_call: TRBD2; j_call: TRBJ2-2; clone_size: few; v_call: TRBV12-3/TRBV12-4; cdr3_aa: CASTLAGVAGELFF; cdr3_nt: TGTGCCAGCACCCTAGCGGGTGTAGCCGGGGAGCTGTTTTTT
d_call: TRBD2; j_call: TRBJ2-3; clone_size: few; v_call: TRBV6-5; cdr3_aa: CASSCEVAGTDTQYF; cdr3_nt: TGTGCCAGCAGTTGCGAAGTAGCGGGAACAGATACGCAGTATTTT
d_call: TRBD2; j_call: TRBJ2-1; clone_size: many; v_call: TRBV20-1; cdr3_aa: CSASLAGGINEQFF; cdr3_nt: TGCAGTGCCTCACTAGCGGGAGGAATTAATGAGCAGTTCTTC
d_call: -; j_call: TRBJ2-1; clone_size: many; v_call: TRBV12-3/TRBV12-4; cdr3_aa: CASSTLGHDNEQFF; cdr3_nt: TGTGCCAGCAGTACCCTAGGGCACGACAATGAGCAGTTCTTC
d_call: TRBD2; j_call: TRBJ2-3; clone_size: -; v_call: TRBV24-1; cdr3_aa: CATSDGLLAGVVTDTQYF; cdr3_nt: TGTGCCACCAGTGATGGCCTCCTAGCGGGAGTTGTGACAGATACGCAGTATTTT
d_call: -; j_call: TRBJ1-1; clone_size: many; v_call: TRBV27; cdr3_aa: CASSPRLSQGNTEAFF; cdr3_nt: TGTGCCAGCAGTCCCCGCCTGTCACAGGGTAACACTGAAGCTTTCTTT
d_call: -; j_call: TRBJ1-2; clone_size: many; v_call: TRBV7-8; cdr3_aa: CASSLAQLGFDGSNYGYTF; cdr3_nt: TGTGCCAGCAGCTTAGCGCAGCTAGGGTTCGACGGCTCTAACTATGGCTACACCTTC
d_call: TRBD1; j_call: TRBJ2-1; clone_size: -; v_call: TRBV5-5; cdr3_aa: CASSLPLTGNDEQFF; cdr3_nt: TGTGCCAGCAGCTTACCTCTGACAGGGAATGATGAGCAGTTCTTC
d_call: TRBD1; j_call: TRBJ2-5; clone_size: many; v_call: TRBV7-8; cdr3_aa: CASSLVGTGGLGQETQYF; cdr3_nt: TGTGCCAGCAGCTTAGTAGGGACAGGGGGTCTGGGGCAAGAGACCCAGTACTTC
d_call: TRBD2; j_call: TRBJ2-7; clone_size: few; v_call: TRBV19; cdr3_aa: CASSIRDGDYSYEQYF; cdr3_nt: TGTGCCAGTAGTATTCGTGACGGGGACTATTCCTACGAGCAGTACTTC
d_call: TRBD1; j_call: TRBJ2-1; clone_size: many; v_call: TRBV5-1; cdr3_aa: CASSATGVNEQFF; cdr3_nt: TGCGCCAGCAGCGCCACAGGGGTCAATGAGCAGTTCTTC
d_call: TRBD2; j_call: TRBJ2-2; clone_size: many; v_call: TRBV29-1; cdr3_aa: CSSAGERAGELFF; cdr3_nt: TGCAGCTCAGCGGGAGAACGAGCCGGGGAGCTGTTTTTT
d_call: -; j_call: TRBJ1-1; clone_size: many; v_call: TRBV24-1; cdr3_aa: CATSAGRNMNTEAFF; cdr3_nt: TGTGCCACCAGTGCTGGACGGAACATGAACACTGAAGCTTTCTTT
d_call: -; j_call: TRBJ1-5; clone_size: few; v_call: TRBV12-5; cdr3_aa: CAGGGESNQPQHF; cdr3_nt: TGTGCTGGGGGAGGGGAGAGCAATCAGCCCCAGCATTTT
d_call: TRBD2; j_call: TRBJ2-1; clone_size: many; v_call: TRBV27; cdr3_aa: CASRPTSEAYNEQFF; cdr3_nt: TGTGCCAGCAGACCCACTAGCGAGGCCTACAATGAGCAGTTCTTC
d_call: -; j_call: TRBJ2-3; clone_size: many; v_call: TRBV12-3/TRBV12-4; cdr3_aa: CASTSGGIYTDTQYF; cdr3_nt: TGTGCCAGCACTTCAGGAGGCATATACACAGATACGCAGTATTTT
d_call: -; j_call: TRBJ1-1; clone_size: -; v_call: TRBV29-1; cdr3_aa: CSVDNANTEAFF; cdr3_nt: TGCAGCGTTGATAACGCCAACACTGAAGCTTTCTTT
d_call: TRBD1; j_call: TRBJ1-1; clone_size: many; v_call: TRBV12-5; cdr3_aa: CASGPEGQGARITEAFF; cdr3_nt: TGTGCTAGTGGTCCGGAGGGACAGGGGGCGAGGATCACTGAAGCTTTCTTT
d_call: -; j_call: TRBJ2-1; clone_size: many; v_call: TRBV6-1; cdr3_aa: CASFRGGSSYNEQFF; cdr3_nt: TGTGCCAGCTTCAGGGGCGGGAGCTCCTACAATGAGCAGTTCTTC
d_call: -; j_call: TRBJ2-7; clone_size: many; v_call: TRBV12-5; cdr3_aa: CASGSGLPPHYEQYF; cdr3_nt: TGTGCTAGTGGTTCGGGCCTCCCCCCTCACTACGAGCAGTACTTC
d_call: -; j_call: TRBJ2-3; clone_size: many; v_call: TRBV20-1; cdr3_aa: CSGPGPPNPDTQYF; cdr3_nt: TGCAGCGGACCGGGACCCCCTAACCCAGATACGCAGTATTTT
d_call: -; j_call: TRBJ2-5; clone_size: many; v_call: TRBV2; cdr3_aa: CASSPGVRGTQYF; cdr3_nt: TGTGCCAGCAGCCCAGGAGTCCGGGGGACCCAGTACTTC
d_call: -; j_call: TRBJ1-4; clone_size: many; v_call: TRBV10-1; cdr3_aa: CASRGGTNEKLFF; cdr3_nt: TGCGCCAGCCGGGGGGGGACTAATGAAAAACTGTTTTTT
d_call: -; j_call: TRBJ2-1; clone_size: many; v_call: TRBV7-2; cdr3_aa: CASSLLGLAGEQFF; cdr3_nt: TGTGCCAGCAGCTTATTGGGCCTAGCCGGTGAGCAGTTCTTC